These 11 T cell receptor beta chains were sequenced from one sample in a study of T cell responses to AZD1222 COVID-19 vaccine. This table comes from immunoSEQ multiplex PCR, and its TCRdb copy is limited to in-frame clones, with some not included. The data show fewer than 110,000 clones, 92% seen once. Sequences were derived from peripheral blood, sampled 28 days after the second AZD1222 dose. The source is an adult who received the AZD1222 COVID-19 vaccine.

The CDR3 region is CASSVGLAGEYNEQFF. CDR3 DNA sequence: TGTGCCAGCAGCGTAGGACTAGCGGGGGAATACAATGAGCAGTTCTTC. V usage is TRBV9 and J usage is TRBJ2-1; 12 bases map to TRBD2. Germline-derived CDR1 and CDR2 are SGDLS and YYNGEE. V trimming: 0 bases; J trimming: 4 bases; junction bases outside the gene matches: 2. There are 16 residues in the CDR3.

The chain is built from TRBV6-2 or TRBV6-3 and TRBJ1-2; D uncertain. Germline values: CDR1 MNHEY, CDR2 SVGEGT. V was pared by 3 bases and J by 4 bases, with 9 bases between. The CDR3 has 13 amino acids. CDR3 loop: CASSYLQVYGYTF. CDR3 nucleotides: TGTGCCAGCAGTTATTTACAAGTCTATGGCTACACCTTC.

The chain couples TRBV7-3 to TRBJ2-1, with 13 bases fitting TRBD2. Germline V gene lookup returns CDR1 SGHTA and CDR2 FQGTGA. V was pared by 5 bases and J by 7 bases, with 5 bases of the junction left unmatched. The CDR3 has 15 residues. CDR3 coding DNA: TGTGCCAGCAGCGAACAGGGACTAGCGGGAAATGAGCAGTTCTTC. Translating it yields CASSEQGLAGNEQFF.

This clone showed up just once. V gene TRBV7-2 combines with J gene TRBJ2-2; D call uncertain. This CDR3 comprises 15 residues. Between the trimmed V and J ends, which lost 7 bases and 0 bases, there was a span of 12 bases. Germline values: CDR1 SGHTA, CDR2 FQGNSA. In nucleotides, the CDR3 is TGTGCCAGCACCAAGAACAGCGCGAACACCGGGGAGCTGTTTTTT. It codes for CASTKNSANTGELFF.

The J gene is TRBJ2-7, the V gene TRBV11-2; 7 bases are shared with TRBD1. Trimming at V came to 7 bases and at J to 5 bases, leaving 5 bases not matched to a gene. Germline values: CDR1 SGHAT, CDR2 FQNNGV. The CDR3 totals 12 residues. CDR3 loop: CASNEQGHEQYF. The CDR3 nucleotides read TGTGCCAGCAACGAACAGGGGCACGAGCAGTACTTC.

The rearrangement joins TRBV11-3 to TRBJ2-2; D is unclear. This CDR3 spans 16 amino acids. V lost 3 bases and J 0 bases, leaving 11 bases between the germline ends. Germline values: CDR1 SGHNT, CDR2 YENEEA. The CDR3 here is CASSLKGAANTGELFF. The DNA for the CDR3 is TGTGCCAGCAGCTTGAAGGGCGCCGCGAACACCGGGGAGCTGTTTTTT.

The chain couples TRBV6-5 to TRBJ1-1, with D perhaps TRBD1 (6 bases). The germline V gene has CDR1 MNHEY and CDR2 SVGAGI. The ends were cut back, 4 bases at V and 2 bases at J, with 17 bases in the middle. The CDR3 loop spans 16 amino acids. The CDR3 coding sequence is TGTGCCAGCAGTTCCAATTTTGGGGGGCGCAACACTGAAGCTTTCTTT. Translating gives CASSSNFGGRNTEAFF.

As DNA, the CDR3 is TGCAGTGCTAGTCGGGGTAGTAGTGGGAACACTGAAGCTTTCTTT. Its translation: CSASRGSSGNTEAFF. This chain uses TRBV20-1 with TRBJ1-1; D is unresolved. Germline assignment: CDR1 DFQATT and CDR2 SNEGSKA (reference sequence). The germline V and J ends were trimmed by 3 bases and 1 base, with 15 bases remaining between them. CDR3 size: 15 residues.

The sample holds one count of this clone. The chain couples TRBV11-3 to TRBJ1-1; no clear D gene. The ends were cut back, 5 bases at V and 7 bases at J, with 14 bases in the middle. Germline CDR1 is SGHNT and CDR2 is YENEEA. The CDR3 contains 13 residues. This CDR3 is CASSPDGSGEAFF. CDR3 bases: TGTGCCAGCAGCCCGGACGGATCGGGTGAAGCTTTCTTT. Using reference TRBV11-3 and TRBJ1-1 for the parts outside the CDR3, the full variable domain is EAGVVQSPRYKIIEKKQPVAFWCNPISGHNTLYWYLQNLGQGPELLIRYENEEAVDDSQLPKDRFSAERLKGVDSTLKIQPAELGDSAVYLCASSPDGSGEAFFGQGTRLTVV.

This chain joins TRBV9 and TRBJ1-4; D may be TRBD1 (5 bases). Germline lookup yields CDR1 SGDLS and CDR2 YYNGEE. CDR3 length equals 14 residues. The ends were cut back, 3 bases at V and 7 bases at J, with 13 bases in the middle. CDR3 coding DNA: TGTGCCAGCAGCGCCTCCGGGACTTTTGAAAAACTGTTTTTT. It specifies CASSASGTFEKLFF.

The chain links TRBV5-1 to TRBJ2-5; D might be TRBD1 (5 bases). In germline, CDR1 is SGHRS, CDR2 YFSETQ. The CDR3 sequence is 13 residues long. V lost 0 bases and J lost 2, with 5 bases in between. CDR3 nucleotide sequence: TGCGCCAGCAGCTTGGGACAGCAAGAGACCCAGTACTTC. Residues: CASSLGQQETQYF.